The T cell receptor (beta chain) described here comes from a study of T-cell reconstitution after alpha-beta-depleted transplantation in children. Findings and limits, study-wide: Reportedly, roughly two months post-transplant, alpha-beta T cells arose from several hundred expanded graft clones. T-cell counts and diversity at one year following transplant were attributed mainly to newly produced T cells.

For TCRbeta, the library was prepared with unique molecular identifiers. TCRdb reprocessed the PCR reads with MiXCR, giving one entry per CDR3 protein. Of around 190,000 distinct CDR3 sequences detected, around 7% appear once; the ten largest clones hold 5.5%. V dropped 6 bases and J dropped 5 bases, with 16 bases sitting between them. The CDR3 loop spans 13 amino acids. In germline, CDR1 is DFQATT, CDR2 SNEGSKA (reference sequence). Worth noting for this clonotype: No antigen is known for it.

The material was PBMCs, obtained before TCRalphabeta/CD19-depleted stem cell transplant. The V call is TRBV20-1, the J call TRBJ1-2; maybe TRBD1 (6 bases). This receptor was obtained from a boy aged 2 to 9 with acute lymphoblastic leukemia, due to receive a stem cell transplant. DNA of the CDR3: TGCAGTGCCCGAGGGTACAGGGCATATGGCTACACCTTC. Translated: CSARGYRAYGYTF.